This TCR beta chain was retrieved from a study of blood T cell repertoires in COVID-19. Study overall: There were acute and convalescent COVID-19 samples, and they came from the United States, Italy and Spain. T cells, B-cell-depleted T cells, or PBMCs provided the cDNA or gDNA that served as material.

V was pared by 1 base and J by 7 bases, with 4 bases of the junction left unmatched. The CDR3 is 16 amino acids. The germline V gene has CDR1 LGHDT and CDR2 YNNKEL (reference sequence). As originally analysed: Amplified reference gene primers provided the basis for estimating nucleated cell counts. The data were produced by immunoSEQ multiplex PCR, yet TCRdb's version contains in-frame clones alone and is incomplete. V, J and clone size were drawn from that table, and D and trimming were deduced from the DNA. The sample lists 200,000 to 300,000 clones, around 85% seen once, with about 8% in the top ten.

This sequence originates from an elderly woman with acute or convalescent COVID-19. Sequencing was carried out using peripheral blood. The chain is built from TRBV3-1 (or the pseudogene TRBV3-2) and TRBJ2-1; TRBD2 matches at 13 bases. In nucleotides, the CDR3 is TGTGCCAGCAGCCAAGTCGGGACTAGCGGGACAAATGAGCAGTTCTTC. As protein: CASSQVGTSGTNEQFF.